The entry below describes one TCR beta chain. From germline, CDR1 is MDHEN and CDR2 SYDVKM. The CDR3 contains 15 residues. The data are from a study of cytomegalovirus exposure and HLA in healthy donors. Amplification used 60 Vbeta primers and 13 Jbeta primers. Measured with immunoSEQ multiplex PCR; TCRdb has only the in-frame clones, and not every one. The sample holds 150,000 to 160,000 clones, 80% seen once. The rearrangement joins TRBV28 to TRBJ2-5, with TRBD1 identical over 8 bases. Judging by the DNA end, TRBJ2-7 fits better; the J call may be wrong. The clonotype originates from a man aged 25-45 years in good health and CMV-seropositive. The material sequenced was PBMCs. The DNA of the CDR3 is TGTGCCAGCACCCTAGGACAGGGACTTTTCTACGAGCAGTACTTC. It specifies CASTLGQGLFYEQYF.